This record concerns one TCR beta chain sequence. These data come from a study of T cell changes during pregnancy in multiple sclerosis. Using immunoSEQ multiplex PCR, the repertoire was profiled, and TCRdb retains in-frame clones only, with some absent. The sample includes around 50,000 clones, around 90% seen only once; the top ten take about 2%. CDR1 and CDR2 (germline): SGHVS, FQNEAQ. V lost 5 bases, J lost 3 bases, and 6 bases stayed unmatched. The CDR3 contains 14 residues. This TCR came from a female donor with multiple sclerosis, enrolled in a pregnancy study. The rearrangement uses TRBV7-8 and TRBJ1-1; 7 nucleotides line up with TRBD1. The sample consisted of peripheral blood, taken in the first trimester of pregnancy. The CDR3 nucleotides are TGTGCCAGCAGCCTGACAGGGTTTGACACTGAAGCTTTCTTT. This gives the protein CASSLTGFDTEAFF.